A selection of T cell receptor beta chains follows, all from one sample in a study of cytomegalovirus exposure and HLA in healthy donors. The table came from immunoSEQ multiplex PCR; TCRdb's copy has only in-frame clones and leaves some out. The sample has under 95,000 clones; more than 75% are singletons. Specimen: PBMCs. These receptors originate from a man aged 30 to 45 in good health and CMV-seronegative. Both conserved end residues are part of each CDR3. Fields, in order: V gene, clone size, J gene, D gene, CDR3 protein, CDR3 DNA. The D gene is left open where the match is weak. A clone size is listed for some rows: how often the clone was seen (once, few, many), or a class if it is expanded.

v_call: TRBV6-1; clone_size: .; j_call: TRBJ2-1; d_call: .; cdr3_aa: CASSERGNEQFF; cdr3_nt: TGTGCCAGCAGTGAACGGGGCAATGAGCAGTTCTTC
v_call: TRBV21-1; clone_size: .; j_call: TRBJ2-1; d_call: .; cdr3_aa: CASTPPDNEQFF; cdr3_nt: TGTGCCAGCACTCCTCCTGACAATGAGCAGTTCTTC
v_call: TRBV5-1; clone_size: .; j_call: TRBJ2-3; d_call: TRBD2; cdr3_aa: CASSPGTSAGADTQYF; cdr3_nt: TGCGCCAGCAGCCCCGGGACTAGCGCGGGGGCAGATACGCAGTATTTT
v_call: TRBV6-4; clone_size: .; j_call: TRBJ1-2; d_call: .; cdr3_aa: CASRATGPGGYTF; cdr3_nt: TGTGCCAGCAGAGCGACAGGCCCTGGTGGCTACACCTTC
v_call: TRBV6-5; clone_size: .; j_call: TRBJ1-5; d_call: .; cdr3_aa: CASSQNQPQHF; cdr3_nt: TGTGCCAGCAGTCAGAATCAGCCCCAGCATTTT
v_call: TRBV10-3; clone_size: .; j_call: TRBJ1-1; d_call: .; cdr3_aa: CAISVEHTEAFF; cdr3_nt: TGTGCCATCAGTGTAGAGCACACTGAAGCTTTCTTT
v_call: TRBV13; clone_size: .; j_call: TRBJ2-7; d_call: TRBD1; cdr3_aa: CASSFVESGTGMHEQYF; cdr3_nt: TGTGCCAGCAGCTTCGTTGAGTCTGGGACAGGGATGCACGAGCAGTACTTC
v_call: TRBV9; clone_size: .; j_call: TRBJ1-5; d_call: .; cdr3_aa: CASSAAGVDQPQHF; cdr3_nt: TGTGCCAGCAGCGCGGCGGGGGTAGATCAGCCCCAGCATTTT
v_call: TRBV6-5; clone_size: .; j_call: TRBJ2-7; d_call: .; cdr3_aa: CASSYPKGGGLYEQYF; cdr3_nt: TGTGCCAGCAGTTACCCTAAGGGGGGGGGCCTATACGAGCAGTACTTC
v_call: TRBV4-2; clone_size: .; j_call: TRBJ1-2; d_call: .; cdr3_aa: CASSQGAGNGYTF; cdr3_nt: TGTGCCAGCAGCCAAGGGGCAGGGAATGGCTACACCTTC
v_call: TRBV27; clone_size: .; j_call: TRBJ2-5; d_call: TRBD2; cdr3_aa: CASRNLAGGPEETQYF; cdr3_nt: TGTGCCAGCAGAAATCTAGCGGGAGGGCCGGAAGAGACCCAGTACTTC
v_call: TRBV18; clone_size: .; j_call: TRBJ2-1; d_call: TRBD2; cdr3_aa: CASSPIRVAGGRDEQFF; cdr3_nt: TGTGCCAGCTCACCAATCCGTGTAGCGGGAGGGCGCGATGAGCAGTTCTTC
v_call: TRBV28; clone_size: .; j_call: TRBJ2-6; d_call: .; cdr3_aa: CAISTVQVSGANVLTF; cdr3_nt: TGTGCCATCTCGACCGTCCAGGTCTCTGGGGCCAACGTCCTGACTTTC
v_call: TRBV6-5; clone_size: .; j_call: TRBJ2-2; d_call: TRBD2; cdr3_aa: CASTKSGRRGGELFF; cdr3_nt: TGTGCCAGCACCAAAAGCGGGAGACGAGGCGGGGAGCTGTTTTTT
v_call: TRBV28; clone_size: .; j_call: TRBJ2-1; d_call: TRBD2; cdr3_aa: CASSLLAGGRNEQFF; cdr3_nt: TGTGCCAGCAGTTTATTGGCGGGAGGGCGGAATGAGCAGTTCTTC
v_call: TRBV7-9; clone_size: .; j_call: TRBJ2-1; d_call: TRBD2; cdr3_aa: CASSQDSAGRRNEQFF; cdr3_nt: TGTGCCAGCAGCCAAGACTCCGCCGGGAGGCGGAATGAGCAGTTCTTC
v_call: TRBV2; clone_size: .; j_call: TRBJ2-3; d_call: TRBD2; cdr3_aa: CASSGLAGPDTQYF; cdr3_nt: TGTGCCAGCTCCGGACTAGCGGGGCCAGATACGCAGTATTTT
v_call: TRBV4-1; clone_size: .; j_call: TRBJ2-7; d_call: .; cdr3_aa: CASSQESDKPYEQYF; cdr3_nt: TGCGCCAGCAGCCAAGAATCGGACAAGCCCTACGAGCAGTACTTC
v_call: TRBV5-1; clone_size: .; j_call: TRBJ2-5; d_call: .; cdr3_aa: CASSPDSDQETQYF; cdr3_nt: TGCGCCAGCAGCCCGGACAGCGATCAAGAGACCCAGTACTTC
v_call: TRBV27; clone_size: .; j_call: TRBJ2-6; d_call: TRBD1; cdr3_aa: CASSKGQGGSGANVLTF; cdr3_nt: TGTGCCAGCAGTAAGGGACAGGGGGGCTCTGGGGCCAACGTCCTGACTTTC
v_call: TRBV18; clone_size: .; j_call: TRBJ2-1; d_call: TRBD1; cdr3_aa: CASSGTGSYNEQFF; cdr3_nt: TGTGCCAGCTCCGGGACAGGGTCCTACAATGAGCAGTTCTTC
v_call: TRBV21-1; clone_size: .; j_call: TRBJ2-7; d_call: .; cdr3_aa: CASSNRVRYEQYF; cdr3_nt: TGTGCCAGCTCCAACAGGGTACGCTACGAGCAGTACTTC
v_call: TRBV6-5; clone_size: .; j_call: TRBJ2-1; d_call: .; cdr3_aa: CASSPRTGEQFF; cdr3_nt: TGTGCCAGCAGTCCCCGGACTGGCGAGCAGTTCTTC
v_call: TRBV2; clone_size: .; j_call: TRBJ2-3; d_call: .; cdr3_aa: CASSEADTQYF; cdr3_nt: TGTGCCAGCAGCGAGGCAGATACGCAGTATTTT
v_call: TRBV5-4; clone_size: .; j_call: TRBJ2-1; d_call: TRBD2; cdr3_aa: CASSFGLAGDNEQFF; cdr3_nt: TGTGCCAGCAGCTTTGGCCTAGCGGGGGACAATGAGCAGTTCTTC
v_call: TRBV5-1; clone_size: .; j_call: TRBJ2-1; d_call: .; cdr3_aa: CASSLAGRAGDEQFF; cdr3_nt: TGCGCCAGCAGCTTGGCAGGTAGGGCGGGCGATGAGCAGTTCTTC
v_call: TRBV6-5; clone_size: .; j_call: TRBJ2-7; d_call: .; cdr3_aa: CASRPDGNEQYF; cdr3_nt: TGTGCCAGCAGGCCCGACGGGAACGAGCAGTACTTC
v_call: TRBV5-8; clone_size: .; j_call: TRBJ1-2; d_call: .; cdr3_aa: CASSATYGYTF; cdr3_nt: TGTGCCAGCAGCGCAACATATGGCTACACCTTC
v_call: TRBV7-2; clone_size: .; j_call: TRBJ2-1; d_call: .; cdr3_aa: CASSSTGLPSYNEQFF; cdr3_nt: TGTGCCAGCAGTTCTACCGGACTACCCTCCTACAATGAGCAGTTCTTC
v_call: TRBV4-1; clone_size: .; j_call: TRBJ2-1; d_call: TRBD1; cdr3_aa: CASSQTGINEQFF; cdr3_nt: TGCGCCAGCAGCCAGACAGGGATCAATGAGCAGTTCTTC
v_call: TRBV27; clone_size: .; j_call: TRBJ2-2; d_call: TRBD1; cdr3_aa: CASRRTGVGRANTGELFF; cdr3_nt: TGTGCCAGCCGTCGGACAGGGGTAGGGCGGGCGAACACCGGGGAGCTGTTTTTT
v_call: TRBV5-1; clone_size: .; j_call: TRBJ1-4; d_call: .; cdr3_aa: CASSLGQRRKVNEKLFF; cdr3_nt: TGCGCCAGCAGCTTGGGACAGAGGAGAAAGGTTAATGAAAAACTGTTTTTT
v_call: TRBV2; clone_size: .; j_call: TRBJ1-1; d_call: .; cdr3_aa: CASSMDRRTEAFF; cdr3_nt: TGTGCCAGCAGTATGGACAGAAGGACTGAAGCTTTCTTT
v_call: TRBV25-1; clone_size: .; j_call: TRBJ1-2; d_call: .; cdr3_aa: CASRENGGEYGYTF; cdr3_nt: TGTGCCAGCAGAGAAAACGGGGGAGAATATGGCTACACCTTC
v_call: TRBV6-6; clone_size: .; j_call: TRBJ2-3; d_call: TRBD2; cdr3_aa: CASSRGTSGGTDTQYF; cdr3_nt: TGTGCCAGCAGCCGAGGGACTAGCGGGGGCACAGATACGCAGTATTTT
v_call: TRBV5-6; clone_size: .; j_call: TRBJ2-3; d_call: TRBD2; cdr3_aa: CASSLVAGGGTDTQYF; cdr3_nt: TGTGCCAGCAGCTTGGTAGCGGGGGGCGGCACAGATACGCAGTATTTT
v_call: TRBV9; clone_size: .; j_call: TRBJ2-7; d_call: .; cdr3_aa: CASSPSDGRGSYEQYF; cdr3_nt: TGTGCCAGCAGCCCCTCGGATGGCAGGGGCTCCTACGAGCAGTACTTC
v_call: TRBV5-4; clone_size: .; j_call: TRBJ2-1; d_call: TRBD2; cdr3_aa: CASSLSGGGDHEQFF; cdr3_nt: TGTGCCAGCAGCCTAAGCGGGGGGGGTGACCATGAGCAGTTCTTC
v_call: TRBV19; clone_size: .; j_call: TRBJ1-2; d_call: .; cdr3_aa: CASSIVGAGLNYGYTF; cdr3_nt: TGTGCCAGTAGTATAGTTGGAGCAGGGCTTAACTATGGCTACACCTTC
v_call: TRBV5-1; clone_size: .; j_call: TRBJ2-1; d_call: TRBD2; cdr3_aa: CASSLTASGSANEQFF; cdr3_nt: TGCGCCAGCAGCTTGACGGCTAGCGGGAGTGCGAATGAGCAGTTCTTC
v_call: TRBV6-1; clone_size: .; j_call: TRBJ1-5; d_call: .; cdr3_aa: CASSDQGSSQPQHF; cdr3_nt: TGTGCCAGCAGTGATCAGGGTTCGAGTCAGCCCCAGCATTTT
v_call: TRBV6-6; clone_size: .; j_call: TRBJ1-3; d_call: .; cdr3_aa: CASSYLEIDSGNTIYF; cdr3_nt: TGTGCCAGCAGTTACCTGGAGATCGACTCTGGAAACACCATATATTTT
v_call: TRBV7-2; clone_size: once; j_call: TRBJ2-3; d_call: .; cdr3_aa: CASSLLGDSTDTQYF; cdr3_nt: TGTGCCAGCAGCTTACTAGGTGATAGCACAGATACGCAGTATTTT
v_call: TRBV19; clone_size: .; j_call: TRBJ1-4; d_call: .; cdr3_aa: CATKEQATNEKLFF; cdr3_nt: TGTGCCACCAAAGAACAGGCAACTAATGAAAAACTGTTTTTT
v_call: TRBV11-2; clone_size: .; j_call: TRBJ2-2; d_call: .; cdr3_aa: CASSSRAGELFF; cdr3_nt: TGTGCCAGCAGCTCCCGGGCCGGGGAGCTGTTTTTT
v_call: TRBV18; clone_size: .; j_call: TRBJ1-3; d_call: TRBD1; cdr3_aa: CASSAAGQAGNTIYF; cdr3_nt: TGTGCCAGCTCAGCGGCCGGACAGGCTGGAAACACCATATATTTT
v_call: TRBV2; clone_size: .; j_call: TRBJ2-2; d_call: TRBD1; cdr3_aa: CASSSWTGWTTGELFF; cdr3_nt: TGTGCCAGCAGTAGCTGGACAGGGTGGACCACCGGGGAGCTGTTTTTT
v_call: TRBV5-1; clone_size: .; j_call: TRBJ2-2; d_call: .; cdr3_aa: CASSAADSYTGELFF; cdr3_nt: TGCGCCAGCAGCGCCGCGGACAGCTACACCGGGGAGCTGTTTTTT
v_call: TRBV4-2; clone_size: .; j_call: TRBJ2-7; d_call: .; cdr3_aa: CASSQGPGTYEQYF; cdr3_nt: TGTGCCAGCAGCCAAGGTCCGGGGACCTACGAGCAGTACTTC
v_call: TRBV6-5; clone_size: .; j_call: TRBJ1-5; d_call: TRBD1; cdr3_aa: CASSDGQASSQPQHF; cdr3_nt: TGTGCCAGCAGCGATGGACAGGCCTCGTCCCAGCCCCAGCATTTT
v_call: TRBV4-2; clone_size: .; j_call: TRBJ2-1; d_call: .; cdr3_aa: CASSPGQGDNEQFF; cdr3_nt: TGTGCCAGCAGCCCGGGACAAGGGGACAATGAGCAGTTCTTC
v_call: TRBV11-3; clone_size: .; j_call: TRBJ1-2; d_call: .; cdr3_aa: CASSSRGDGYTF; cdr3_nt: TGTGCCAGCAGCTCCAGGGGCGATGGCTACACCTTC
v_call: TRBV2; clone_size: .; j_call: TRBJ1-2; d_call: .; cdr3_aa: CASKELAGDGYTF; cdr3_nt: TGTGCCAGCAAGGAGCTCGCAGGGGATGGCTACACCTTC
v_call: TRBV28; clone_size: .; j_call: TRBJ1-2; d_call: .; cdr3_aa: CALGAPDYGYTF; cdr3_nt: TGTGCCCTAGGGGCGCCGGACTATGGCTACACCTTC